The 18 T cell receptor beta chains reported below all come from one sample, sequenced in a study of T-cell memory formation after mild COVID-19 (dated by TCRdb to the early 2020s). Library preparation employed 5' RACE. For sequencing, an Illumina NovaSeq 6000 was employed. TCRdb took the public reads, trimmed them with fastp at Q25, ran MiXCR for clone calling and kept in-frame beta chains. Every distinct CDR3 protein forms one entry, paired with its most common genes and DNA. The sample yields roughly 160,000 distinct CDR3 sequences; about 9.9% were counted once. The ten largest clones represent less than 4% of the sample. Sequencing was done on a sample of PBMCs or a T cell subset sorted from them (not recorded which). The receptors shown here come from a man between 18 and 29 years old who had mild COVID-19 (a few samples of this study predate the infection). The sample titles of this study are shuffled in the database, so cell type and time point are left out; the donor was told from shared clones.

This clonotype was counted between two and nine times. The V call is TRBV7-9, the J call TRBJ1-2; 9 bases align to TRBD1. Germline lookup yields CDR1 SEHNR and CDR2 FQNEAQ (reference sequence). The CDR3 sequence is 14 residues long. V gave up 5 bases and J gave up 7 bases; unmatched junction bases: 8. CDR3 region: CASSGPGQGIGYTF. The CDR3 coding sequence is TGTGCCAGCAGCGGACCGGGACAGGGAATTGGCTACACCTTC.

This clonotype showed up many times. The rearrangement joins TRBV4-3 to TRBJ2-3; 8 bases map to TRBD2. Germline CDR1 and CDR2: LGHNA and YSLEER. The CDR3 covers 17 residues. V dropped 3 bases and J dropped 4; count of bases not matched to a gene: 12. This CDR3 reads CASSQDFGTSVADTQYF. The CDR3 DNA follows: TGCGCCAGCAGCCAGGACTTCGGGACTAGTGTCGCAGATACGCAGTATTTT.

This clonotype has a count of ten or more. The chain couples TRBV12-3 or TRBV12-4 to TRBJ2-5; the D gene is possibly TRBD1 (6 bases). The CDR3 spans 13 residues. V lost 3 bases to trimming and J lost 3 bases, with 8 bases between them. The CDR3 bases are TGTGCCAGCAGTTTGTGGACAGAAGAGACCCAGTACTTC. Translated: CASSLWTEETQYF.

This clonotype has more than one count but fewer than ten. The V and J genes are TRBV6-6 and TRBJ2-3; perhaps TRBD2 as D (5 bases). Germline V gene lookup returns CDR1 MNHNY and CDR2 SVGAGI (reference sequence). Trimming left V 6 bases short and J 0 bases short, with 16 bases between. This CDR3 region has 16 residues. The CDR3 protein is CASSPSGGPSTDTQYF. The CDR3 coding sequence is TGTGCCAGCAGCCCGAGCGGCGGTCCTAGCACAGATACGCAGTATTTT.

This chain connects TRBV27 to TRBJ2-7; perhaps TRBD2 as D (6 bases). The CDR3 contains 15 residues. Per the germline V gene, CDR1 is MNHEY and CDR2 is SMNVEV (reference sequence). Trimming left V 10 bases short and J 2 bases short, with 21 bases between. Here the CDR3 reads CATMTFGGLTYEQYF. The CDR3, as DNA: TGTGCCACCATGACCTTTGGGGGACTCACCTACGAGCAGTACTTC.

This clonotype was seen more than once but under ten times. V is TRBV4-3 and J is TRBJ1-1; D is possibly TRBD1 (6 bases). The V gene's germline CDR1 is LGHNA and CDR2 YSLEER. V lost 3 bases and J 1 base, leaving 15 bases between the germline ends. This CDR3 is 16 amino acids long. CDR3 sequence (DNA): TGCGCCAGCAGCCACCCCCCAGGGGAGACGAACACTGAAGCTTTCTTT. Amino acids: CASSHPPGETNTEAFF.

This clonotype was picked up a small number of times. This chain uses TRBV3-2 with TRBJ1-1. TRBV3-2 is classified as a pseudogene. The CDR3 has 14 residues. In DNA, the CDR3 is TGTGCCAGCAGCCCGTCAGGCGAGGGCACTGAAGCTTTCTTT. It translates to CASSPSGEGTEAFF.

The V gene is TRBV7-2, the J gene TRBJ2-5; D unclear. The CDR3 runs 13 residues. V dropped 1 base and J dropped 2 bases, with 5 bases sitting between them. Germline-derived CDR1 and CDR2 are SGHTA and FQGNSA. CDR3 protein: CASSLVRQETQYF. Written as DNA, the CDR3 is TGTGCCAGCAGCTTAGTTCGGCAAGAGACCCAGTACTTC.

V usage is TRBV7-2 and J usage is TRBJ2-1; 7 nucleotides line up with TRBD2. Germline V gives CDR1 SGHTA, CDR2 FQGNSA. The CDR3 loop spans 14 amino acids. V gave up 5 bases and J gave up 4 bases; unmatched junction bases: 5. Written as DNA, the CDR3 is TGTGCCAGCAGCCCCGGAGCGGGGTACAATGAGCAGTTCTTC. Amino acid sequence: CASSPGAGYNEQFF. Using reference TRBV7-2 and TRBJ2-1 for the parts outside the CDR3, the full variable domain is GAGVSQSPSNKVTEKGKDVELRCDPISGHTALYWYRQSLGQGLEFLIYFQGNSAPDKSGLPSDRFSAERTGGSVSTLTIQRTQQEDSAVYLCASSPGAGYNEQFFGPGTRLTVL.

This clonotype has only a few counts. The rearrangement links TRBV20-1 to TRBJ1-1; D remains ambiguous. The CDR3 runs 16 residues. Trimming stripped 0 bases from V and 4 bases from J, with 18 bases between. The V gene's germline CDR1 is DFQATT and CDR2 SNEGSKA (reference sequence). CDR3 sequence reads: CSARDWRERRSTEAFF. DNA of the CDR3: TGCAGTGCTAGAGATTGGAGGGAAAGGCGGAGCACTGAAGCTTTCTTT.

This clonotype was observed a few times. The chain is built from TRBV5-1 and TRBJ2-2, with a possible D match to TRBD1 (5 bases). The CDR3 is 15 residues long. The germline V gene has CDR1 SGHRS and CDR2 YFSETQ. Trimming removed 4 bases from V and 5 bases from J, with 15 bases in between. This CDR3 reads CASSHLARQTGELFF. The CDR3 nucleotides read TGCGCCAGCAGCCACCTGGCTCGACAGACCGGGGAGCTGTTTTTT.

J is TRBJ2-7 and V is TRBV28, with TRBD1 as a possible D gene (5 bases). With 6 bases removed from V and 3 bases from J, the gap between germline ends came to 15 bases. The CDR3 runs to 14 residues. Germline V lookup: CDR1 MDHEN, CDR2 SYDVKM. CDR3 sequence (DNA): TGTGCCAGCAGCTCCCAGACAGAAGACTACGAGCAGTACGTC. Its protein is CASSSQTEDYEQYV.

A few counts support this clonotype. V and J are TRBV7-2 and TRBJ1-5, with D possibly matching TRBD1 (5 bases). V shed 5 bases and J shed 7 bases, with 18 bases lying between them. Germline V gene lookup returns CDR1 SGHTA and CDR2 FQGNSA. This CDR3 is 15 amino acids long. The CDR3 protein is CASSQGRGGRQPQHF. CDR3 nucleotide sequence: TGTGCCAGCAGCCAGGGACGGGGCGGAAGACAGCCCCAGCATTTT.

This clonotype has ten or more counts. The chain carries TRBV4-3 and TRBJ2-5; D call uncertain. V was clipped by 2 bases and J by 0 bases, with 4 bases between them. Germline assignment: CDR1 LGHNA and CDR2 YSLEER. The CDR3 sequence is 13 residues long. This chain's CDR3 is CASSQQDQETQYF. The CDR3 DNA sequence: TGCGCCAGCAGCCAACAGGACCAAGAGACCCAGTACTTC.

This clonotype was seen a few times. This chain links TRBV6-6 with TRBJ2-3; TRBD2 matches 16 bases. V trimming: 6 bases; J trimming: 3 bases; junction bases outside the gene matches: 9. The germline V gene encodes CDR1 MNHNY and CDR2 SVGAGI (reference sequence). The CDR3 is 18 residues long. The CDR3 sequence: CASRLPGTSGGATDTQYF. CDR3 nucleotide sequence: TGTGCCAGCAGATTACCCGGGACTAGCGGGGGGGCAACAGATACGCAGTATTTT.

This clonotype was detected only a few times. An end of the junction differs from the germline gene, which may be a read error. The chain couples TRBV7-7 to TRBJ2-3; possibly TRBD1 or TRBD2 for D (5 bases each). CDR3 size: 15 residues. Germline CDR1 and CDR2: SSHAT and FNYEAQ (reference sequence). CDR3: CASSLGGTPSDTQYF. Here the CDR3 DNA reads TGTGCTAGCAGCTTAGGTGGGACCCCCTCCGATACGCAGTATTTT.

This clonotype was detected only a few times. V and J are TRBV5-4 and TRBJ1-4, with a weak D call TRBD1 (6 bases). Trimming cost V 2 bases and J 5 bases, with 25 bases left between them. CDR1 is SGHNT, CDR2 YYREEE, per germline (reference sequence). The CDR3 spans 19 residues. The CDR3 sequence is CASSFRRSGAGTQNEKLFF. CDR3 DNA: TGTGCCAGCAGCTTTAGGAGGTCAGGGGCCGGGACACAGAATGAAAAACTGTTTTTT.

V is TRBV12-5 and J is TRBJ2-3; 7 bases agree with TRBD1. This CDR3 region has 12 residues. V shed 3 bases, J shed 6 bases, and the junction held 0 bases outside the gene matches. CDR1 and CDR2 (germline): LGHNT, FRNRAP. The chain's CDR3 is CASGLQGDTQYF. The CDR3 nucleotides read TGTGCTAGTGGTTTACAGGGGGATACGCAGTATTTT. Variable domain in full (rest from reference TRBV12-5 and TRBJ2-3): DARVTQTPRHKVTEMGQEVTMRCQPILGHNTVFWYRQTMMQGLELLAYFRNRAPLDDSGMPKDRFSAEMPDATLATLKIQPSEPRDSAVYFCASGLQGDTQYFGPGTRLTVL.